The T cell receptor (beta chain) under discussion was sequenced for a study of blood T cell repertoires in COVID-19 (dated by TCRdb to 2020 to 2022). With regard to the full study: Samples covering the acute and convalescent phases of COVID-19 were provided by collaborators in the United States, Italy and Spain. The prospective study material was composed of cDNA or gDNA derived from T cells, B-cell-depleted T cells, or PBMCs. The dataset comprised deeply sampled blood TCRbeta repertoires from subjects exposed to, actively infected with, or recovered from COVID-19. The repertoires were released in a freely available public database intended as a resource for research on the immune response to SARS-CoV-2. Samples came from the ongoing ImmuneRACE study (first 160 participants) plus 1,254 subjects from 6 global collaborators. Nearly every sample came with metadata listing a de-identified subject ID, COVID-19 status, age in years and sex. HLA class I and class II types, where available, came from metadata supplied by the sample provider rather than from assay-based typing.

TCRbeta CDR3 regions were amplified from genomic DNA using the immunoSEQ Assay, a bias-controlled multiplex PCR. In the original analysis: The number of nucleated cells in each sample was estimated from the amplification of reference gene primers within the assay. Sequence reads were collapsed and filtered to measure the absolute abundance of every unique TCRbeta CDR3 rearrangement. For each sample, productive Simpson clonality was calculated as the square root of Simpson's diversity index across productive rearrangements. The clones in this table, taken by TCRdb from immuneACCESS, are in-frame only. Not every clone is retained; where verified, under half of the shortfall comes from an unresolved V gene, and the cause of the rest is unknown. V, J and clone size reflect that table, while D and trimming were determined from the DNA. For this sample there are about 160,000 clones; roughly 85% appear just once. Roughly 3% of the sample belongs to the ten largest clones.

Study-wide conclusions, independent of this receptor: How much clinical and demographic metadata was included differed by source and by participant, and the metadata was provided uncurated.

Concerning this clone: There is no known antigen for this receptor. No base quality values were provided; no much bigger clone lies one nucleotide off.

Whole blood was collected in K2EDTA tubes by collaborating institutions according to the institutions' own protocols. For TCRbeta analysis, collaborators shipped samples as frozen whole blood, isolated PBMCs, or DNA extracted from either of those sample types. This receptor was taken from a human donor with acute or convalescent COVID-19. The donor label of this sample is uncertain. Sample: peripheral blood.

The CDR3 protein is CASSINGGRLNTEAFF. DNA sequence: TGTGCCAGTAGTATCAACGGGGGTAGGCTGAACACTGAAGCTTTCTTT. The sequence links TRBV19 to TRBJ1-1; possibly the D gene is TRBD1, per 5 matching bases. CDR1 and CDR2 were assigned from the germline V gene (reference sequence) as LNHDA and SQIVND. The junction carries 14 bases between V and J, which are trimmed by 3 bases and 0 bases respectively. The CDR3 runs 16 residues from the cysteine to the phenylalanine. The DNA shown is the 48-base CDR3, in frame from base 1.